The 32 T cell receptor beta chains reported below all come from one sample, sequenced in a study of beta chain features in type 1 diabetes. Sequencing targeted expressed TCRB transcripts, as all isolated RNA had been reverse transcribed. Generated by immunoSEQ multiplex PCR, the TCRdb table keeps only in-frame clones and is missing some. The sample contains 900,000 or so clones, 15% to 20% of which appear only once. Sequenced: naive CD4+ T cells from blood. These TCRs come from a woman younger than 30 in good health.

A few counts support this clone. The CDR3 loop is CASRKNENMYEKLFF. In DNA, the CDR3 is TGTGCCAGCAGGAAGAACGAGAATATGTATGAAAAACTGTTTTTT. The chain links TRBV7-8 to TRBJ1-4; D uncertain. The germline V gene encodes CDR1 SGHVS and CDR2 FQNEAQ. The CDR3 has 15 residues. The V gene lost 6 bases and the J gene lost 6 bases, with 17 bases spanning the gap.

V is TRBV7-9 and J is TRBJ1-3, with D perhaps matching TRBD1 (6 bases). V was pared by 0 bases and J by 8 bases, with 14 bases between. The length of the CDR3 is 15 residues. CDR1 is SEHNR and CDR2 is FQNEAQ in the germline V gene (reference sequence). CDR3 loop: CASSLANRAADTIYF. DNA of the CDR3: TGTGCCAGCAGCTTAGCGAACAGGGCCGCGGACACCATATATTTT.

V usage is TRBV2 and J usage is TRBJ2-1; tentative D call: TRBD2 (5 bases). The V gene's germline CDR1 is SNHLY and CDR2 FYNNEI. The CDR3 extends over 14 amino acids. Between the trimmed V and J ends, which lost 8 bases and 3 bases, there was a span of 14 bases. The CDR3 DNA follows: TGTGCCAGCGCCCCTCGGAGCGGCTACAATGAGCAGTTCTTC. Its translation: CASAPRSGYNEQFF.

This clone was observed a few times. Other DNA variants within this sample encode the same CDR3. This chain links TRBV18 with TRBJ1-1; unclear D gene. CDR3 length: 12 residues. Germline CDR1 is KGHSH and CDR2 is LQKENI. Trimming took off 6 bases at V and 1 base at J, with 6 bases between the two ends. The CDR3 sequence: CASSQRNTEAFF. CDR3 sequence (DNA): TGTGCCAGCTCTCAAAGGAACACTGAAGCTTTCTTT. Full variable domain (missing parts from reference TRBV18 and TRBJ1-1): NAGVMQNPRHLVRRRGQEARLRCSPMKGHSHVYWYRQLPEEGLKFMVYLQKENIIDESGMPKERFSAEFPKEGPSILRIQQVVRGDSAAYFCASSQRNTEAFFGQGTRLTVV.

This clone was found a few times. This rearrangement joins TRBV27 to TRBJ1-5, with D perhaps TRBD1 (5 bases). V was pared by 5 bases and J by 4 bases, with 12 bases between. The CDR3 length is 14 residues. Germline CDR1 reads MNHEY; CDR2 reads SMNVEV (reference sequence). CDR3 protein: CASSPRQTNQPQHF. The CDR3 nucleotides read TGTGCCAGCAGTCCCCGACAGACAAATCAGCCCCAGCATTTT.

This chain connects TRBV5-1 to TRBJ1-3, with D tentatively TRBD1 (6 bases). Germline CDR1 is SGHRS and CDR2 is YFSETQ. The V end was cut by 5 bases, the J end by 1 base, with 13 bases between. The length of the CDR3 is 15 residues. CDR3 region: CASSWAGVSGNTIYF. The CDR3 DNA sequence: TGCGCCAGCAGTTGGGCAGGGGTATCTGGAAACACCATATATTTT.

This clone occurred once. The chain carries TRBV10-3 and TRBJ1-3; D is perhaps TRBD1 (5 bases). Trimming cost V 6 bases and J 4 bases, with 16 bases left between them. The CDR3 runs to 15 residues. CDR1 and CDR2 (germline): ENHRY, SYGVKD. The CDR3 sequence: CAISGGAGPGNTIYF. The CDR3 DNA reads as TGTGCCATCAGCGGTGGAGCGGGGCCCGGAAACACCATATATTTT.

The V call is TRBV20-1, the J call TRBJ2-1; no clear D gene. The CDR3 is 11 residues long. Trimming stripped 5 bases from V and 10 bases from J, with 12 bases between. Germline-derived CDR1 and CDR2 are DFQATT and SNEGSKA (reference sequence). CDR3: CSASSVREQFF. The DNA of the CDR3 is TGCAGTGCTTCCTCCGTTCGGGAGCAGTTCTTC.

The rearrangement uses TRBV7-9 and TRBJ2-5; TRBD1 matches at 7 bases. This CDR3 contains 14 residues. The V and J ends lost 0 bases and 4 bases, in that order; junction bases with no gene match: 2. Germline V gene lookup returns CDR1 SEHNR and CDR2 FQNEAQ (reference sequence). The CDR3 reads CASSLAGTAETQYF. In DNA form, the CDR3 reads TGTGCCAGCAGCTTAGCCGGGACAGCAGAGACCCAGTACTTC. Variable domain in full (rest from reference TRBV7-9 and TRBJ2-5): DTGVSQNPRHKITKRGQNVTFRCDPISEHNRLYWYRQTLGQGPEFLTYFQNEAQLEKSRLLSDRFSAERPKGSFSTLEIQRTEQGDSAMYLCASSLAGTAETQYFGPGTRLLVL.

CDR3: CASSVRDRGANGYTF. The CDR3 DNA follows: TGTGCCAGCAGCGTCCGGGACAGGGGTGCGAATGGCTACACCTTC. The chain carries TRBV9 and TRBJ1-2, with 10 bases aligning to TRBD1. The CDR3 length is 15 residues. From germline, CDR1 is SGDLS and CDR2 YYNGEE. J was trimmed by 6 bases and V by 2 bases; bases with no gene match: 7.

This chain joins TRBV4-3 and TRBJ1-4, with D perhaps matching TRBD1 (6 bases). The CDR3 sequence is 15 residues long. The germline V and J ends were trimmed by 4 bases and 11 bases, with 20 bases remaining between them. Germline V gene lookup returns CDR1 LGHNA and CDR2 YSLEER. CDR3 bases: TGCGCCAGCAGCCGAATTGGACAGCAAAGGGGGAAACTGTTTTTT. Translation gives CASSRIGQQRGKLFF.

This clone was seen more than once but under ten times. V and J are TRBV11-1 and TRBJ2-3, with D perhaps assigned TRBD1 or TRBD2 (5 bases each). The CDR3 consists of 15 residues. With 5 bases removed from V and 3 bases from J, the gap between germline ends came to 15 bases. Germline V gene lookup returns CDR1 SGHAT and CDR2 FQDESV (reference sequence). CDR3: CASSRGPTNTDTQYF. Here the CDR3 DNA reads TGTGCCAGCAGCCGGGGCCCCACTAATACAGATACGCAGTATTTT.

The V call is TRBV28, the J call TRBJ2-6; D not resolved. The CDR3 length is 13 residues. V was shortened by 6 bases and J by 4 bases, with 7 bases between the two germline ends. CDR1 and CDR2 (germline): MDHEN, SYDVKM. The CDR3 region is CASRWSGANVLTF. CDR3 sequence (DNA): TGTGCCAGCAGGTGGTCCGGGGCCAACGTCCTGACTTTC. The entire variable domain, with the rest obtained from reference TRBV28 and TRBJ2-6, is as follows: DVKVTQSSRYLVKRTGEKVFLECVQDMDHENMFWYRQDPGLGLRLIYFSYDVKMKEKGDIPEGYSVSREKKERFSLILESASTNQTSMYLCASRWSGANVLTFGAGSRLTVL.

This chain uses TRBV6-1 with TRBJ1-1; 7 bases match TRBD1. The CDR3 loop spans 14 amino acids. The ends lost 5 bases at V and 11 bases at J; junction bases unmatched: 14. Germline V gives CDR1 MNHNS, CDR2 SASEGT. The CDR3 sequence is CASSSDRATPSAFF. The CDR3 DNA is TGTGCCAGCAGTTCCGACAGGGCCACTCCTTCTGCTTTCTTT.

The sample holds a few counts of this clone. This rearrangement joins TRBV5-1 to TRBJ1-5, with a tentative D call TRBD1 (6 bases). Trimming stripped 2 bases from V and 4 bases from J, with 13 bases between. The CDR3 runs 15 residues. Germline V gives CDR1 SGHRS, CDR2 YFSETQ. In DNA form, the CDR3 reads TGCGCCAGCAGCTTAACAGGGAGCCTTAATCAGCCCCAGCATTTT. This gives the protein CASSLTGSLNQPQHF.

This clone was recorded a few times. This sequence joins TRBV7-9 and TRBJ2-7; 9 bases are a match to TRBD2. The CDR3 runs 15 residues. Germline-derived CDR1 and CDR2 are SEHNR and FQNEAQ (reference sequence). Losses at the gene ends were 1 base for V and 5 bases for J; bases not matched to a gene: 6. The chain's CDR3 is CASSLGSGSPNEQYF. DNA for the CDR3: TGTGCCAGCAGCTTAGGTAGCGGGAGCCCCAACGAGCAGTACTTC.

This rearrangement joins TRBV11-2 to TRBJ2-7; 8 nucleotides line up with TRBD2. The germline CDR1 and CDR2 sequences are SGHAT and FQNNGV. The trim removed 3 bases at V and 6 bases at J, leaving 7 bases unmatched. The CDR3 extends over 14 amino acids. The CDR3 DNA follows: TGTGCCAGCAGCTTCGGGACTAGTGGTCTCGAGCAGTACTTC. Translated, it gives CASSFGTSGLEQYF.

The CDR3 nucleotides read TGTGCCAGCAGTTCTCCGGGACAGGGGTATGAAAAACTGTTTTTT. The encoded protein is CASSSPGQGYEKLFF. This chain joins TRBV28 and TRBJ1-4; 10 bases agree with TRBD1. V lost 4 bases to trimming and J lost 6 bases; unmatched junction nucleotides: 5. The CDR3 has 15 residues. CDR1 is MDHEN, CDR2 SYDVKM, per germline.

This clone was detected only a few times. This chain joins TRBV18 and TRBJ2-3; D uncertain. V was trimmed by 3 bases and J by 7 bases, leaving 8 bases between them. CDR1 and CDR2 from the germline V gene are KGHSH and LQKENI. CDR3 size: 12 residues. CDR3 region: CASSPGSNTQYF. DNA of the CDR3: TGTGCCAGCTCACCTGGCTCTAATACGCAGTATTTT.

This clone has a handful of counts. J is TRBJ1-1 and V is TRBV18, with no clear D. Trimming left V 3 bases short and J 4 bases short, with 9 bases between. This CDR3 spans 13 amino acids. CDR1 is KGHSH and CDR2 is LQKENI in the germline V gene. Here the CDR3 reads CASSPGRGTEAFF. CDR3 sequence (DNA): TGTGCCAGCTCACCCGGGCGAGGCACTGAAGCTTTCTTT.

Ten or more counts support this clone. V and J are TRBV21-1 and TRBJ2-3; TRBD1, the table's D call, was not compared with the DNA. TRBV21-1 is a documented pseudogene. The CDR3 has 14 residues. For the CDR3, the DNA is TGTGCCAGCAGCAGGCCAGGGCGCACAGATACGCAGTATTTT. Translated: CASSRPGRTDTQYF.

The rearrangement joins TRBV11-1 to TRBJ2-7; TRBD1 might be the D (5 bases). Looked up from germline, CDR1 is SGHAT and CDR2 is FQDESV (reference sequence). The CDR3 is 12 amino acids. Between the trimmed V and J ends, which lost 2 bases and 6 bases, there was a span of 8 bases. The CDR3 region is CASSLNRGEQYF. CDR3 bases: TGTGCCAGCAGCTTAAATAGGGGCGAGCAGTACTTC. The full variable domain, in which reference TRBV11-1 and TRBJ2-7 provide the parts outside the CDR3, is EAEVAQSPRYKITEKSQAVAFWCDPISGHATLYWYRQILGQGPELLVQFQDESVVDDSQLPKDRFSAERLKGVDSTLKIQPAELGDSAMYLCASSLNRGEQYFGPGTRLTVT.

The V and J genes are TRBV5-1 and TRBJ1-2, with 9 bases aligning to TRBD1. The CDR3 runs 15 residues. Trimming removed 2 bases from V and 0 bases from J; junction bases left unmatched: 2. Germline-derived CDR1 and CDR2 are SGHRS and YFSETQ. The CDR3 sequence is CASSLTGGSNYGYTF. For the CDR3, the DNA is TGCGCCAGCAGCTTAACAGGGGGCTCTAACTATGGCTACACCTTC. The variable domain in full, with the rest retrieved from reference TRBV5-1 and TRBJ1-2, is KAGVTQTPRYLIKTRGQQVTLSCSPISGHRSVSWYQQTPGQGLQFLFEYFSETQRNKGNFPGRFSGRQFSNSRSEMNVSTLELGDSALYLCASSLTGGSNYGYTFGSGTRLTVV.

This clone was observed a few times. The V call is TRBV4-2, the J call TRBJ2-3, with 10 bases matching TRBD2. In germline, CDR1 is LGHNA, CDR2 YNFKEQ. The ends lost 5 bases at V and 2 bases at J; junction bases unmatched: 13. The CDR3 covers 18 residues. Written as DNA, the CDR3 is TGTGCCAGCAGCTTGAGGTCTAGCGGGAGACCTACCACAGATACGCAGTATTTT. As protein: CASSLRSSGRPTTDTQYF.

V is TRBV19 and J is TRBJ2-3, with 8 bases matching TRBD2. Trimming at V came to 3 bases and at J to 5 bases, leaving 7 bases not matched to a gene. The germline CDR1 and CDR2 sequences are LNHDA and SQIVND (reference sequence). The CDR3 covers 15 residues. The CDR3 DNA reads TGTGCCAGTAGTATCGGCGGGAGGCGTGGAGATACGCAGTATTTT. Translated: CASSIGGRRGDTQYF.

The rearrangement uses TRBV7-9 and TRBJ2-1; D remains unclear. The CDR3 is 13 residues long. V shed 5 bases and J shed 2 bases, with 7 bases lying between them. Germline CDR1 and CDR2: SEHNR and FQNEAQ (reference sequence). CDR3 in DNA: TGTGCCAGCAGCCTCCGTGCCTACAATGAGCAGTTCTTC. This codes for CASSLRAYNEQFF.

Notes on this clone: The junction does not match germline at one end; this may be a read error. The chain uses TRBV7-7 and TRBJ2-2; D ambiguous. The CDR3 extends over 18 amino acids. Germline CDR1 is SSHAT and CDR2 is FNYEAQ (reference sequence). In DNA, the CDR3 is TGTGCTAGCAGCTTTCTCGTCGGCGTGAGTGTTAACACCGGGGAGCTGTTTTTT. The encoded protein is CASSFLVGVSVNTGELFF.

The chain uses TRBV6-5 and TRBJ1-4; the D is unclear. Germline CDR1 MNHEY, CDR2 SVGAGI. Deletions cut 2 bases from V and 8 bases from J, with 9 bases between. This CDR3 comprises 13 residues. CDR3 nucleotides: TGTGCCAGCAGTTACGACGTCGCAGAAAAACTGTTTTTT. Residues: CASSYDVAEKLFF.

J is TRBJ1-5 and V is TRBV9; D remains ambiguous. V lost 4 bases and J 7 bases, leaving 15 bases between the germline ends. The CDR3 contains 14 residues. Germline V gene sequence: CDR1 SGDLS, CDR2 YYNGEE. CDR3 sequence (DNA): TGTGCCAGCAGCTCTACAAGGGCATGGCAGCCCCAGCATTTT. Translated, it gives CASSSTRAWQPQHF.

This clone was observed many times. The chain couples TRBV4-3 to TRBJ2-2; D is ambiguous. The CDR3 length is 13 residues. V was pared by 0 bases and J by 6 bases, with 5 bases between. Per germline, CDR1 LGHNA and CDR2 YSLEER. CDR3 nucleotides: TGCGCCAGCAGCCAAGAGCTTGCCGGGGAGCTGTTTTTT. The encoded protein is CASSQELAGELFF.

This clone was observed a handful of times. The chain couples TRBV19 to TRBJ2-1, with 15 bases fitting TRBD2. CDR1 and CDR2 (germline): LNHDA, SQIVND (reference sequence). V trimming: 3 bases; J trimming: 9 bases; junction bases outside the gene matches: 9. CDR3 length: 17 amino acids. As DNA, the CDR3 is TGTGCCAGTAGTATCGAACCGGGACTAGCGGGAGGCTTTGAGCAGTTCTTC. This translates into CASSIEPGLAGGFEQFF.

This clone was seen more than once but under ten times. V and J are TRBV7-2 and TRBJ2-1; TRBD2 matches at 10 bases. This CDR3 has 15 residues. V dropped 5 bases and J dropped 2; count of bases not matched to a gene: 3. Germline V gene data show CDR1 as SGHTA and CDR2 as FQGNSA. The CDR3 DNA follows: TGTGCCAGCAGCGCAACTAGCGGGACCTACAATGAGCAGTTCTTC. Translating gives CASSATSGTYNEQFF.